The present entry profiles one TCR beta chain with its context. This sample stems from a study of blood T cell repertoires in COVID-19. Germline CDR1 is KGHSH and CDR2 is LQKENI. This CDR3 has 12 residues. V was pared by 5 bases and J by 6 bases, with 11 bases between. Method: immunoSEQ multiplex PCR; TCRdb's copy keeps in-frame clones and lacks some. This sample yields 95,000 to 100,000 clones, of which 85% are seen a single time; less than 2% belongs to the top ten. The receptor comes from a woman in her 70s with active or convalescent COVID-19. Sequencing was done on a sample of peripheral blood. This rearrangement joins TRBV18 to TRBJ2-7; maybe TRBD1 (6 bases). The DNA of the CDR3 is TGTGCCAGCTCATACGGACAGAGCGAGCAGTACTTC. Its protein product is CASSYGQSEQYF.